This T cell receptor (beta chain) was profiled in a study of breast tumors, draining lymph nodes, adjacent tissues. Broader study findings: Most tumor T cells seemingly derive from lymph node, then expand in tumor. Tumor and nontumor repertoires were significantly more similar in luminal-like than in basal-like breast cancer.

TCRdb analysed the multiplex PCR reads with MiXCR anew, one entry per CDR3 protein. Here the sample spans 80,000 to 130,000 distinct CDR3 sequences, less than 25% being singletons. This clonotype was picked up many times. Antigen unknown. Samples came from axillary lymph nodes draining the breast cancer. Germline CDR1 SGHVS, CDR2 FNYEAQ. This CDR3 spans 15 amino acids. V was clipped by 1 base and J by 2 bases, with 11 bases between them. This chain links TRBV7-6 with TRBJ2-5; D unclear. Sequencing was carried out using axillary lymph node tissue. The TCR originated in a female donor with breast cancer. Some clones in this sample may be carry-over from other donors' samples. The CDR3 spells CASSLVAELQETQYF. CDR3 bases: TGTGCCAGCAGCTTAGTTGCGGAGCTACAAGAGACCCAGTACTTC.